A single sample is the source of the 16 T cell receptor beta chains below, sequenced in a study of beta chain features in type 1 diabetes. General study findings and limits: Moderately but significantly shorter TCRB CDR3s were found in Type 1 diabetes patients in all four CD4+ subsets.

These receptors' targets are unknown. As every portion of the isolated RNA was reverse transcribed, the sequencing read expressed TCRB transcripts. Clones were read by immunoSEQ multiplex PCR, and TCRdb kept only the in-frame ones, dropping some. The sample consists of more than 95,000 clones, under 30% of them appearing once. The sequencing input was central memory CD4+ T cells from blood. Receptors were obtained from a woman aged 18-35 years with type 1 diabetes.

The chain links TRBV5-1 to TRBJ2-5; 7 bases are a match to TRBD2. The CDR3 extends over 15 amino acids. In germline, CDR1 is SGHRS, CDR2 YFSETQ. With 1 base clipped from V and 5 bases from J, the junction kept 8 bases outside the gene matches. CDR3 DNA sequence: TGCGCCAGCAGCTTGTCGGGGCGGGGGAGTGAGACCCAGTACTTC. Encoded protein: CASSLSGRGSETQYF.

The chain couples TRBV4-2 to TRBJ1-2; possible D gene TRBD1, 6 bases. V was pared by 2 bases and J by 0 bases, with 13 bases between. This CDR3 is built from 16 residues. Germline CDR1 and CDR2: LGHNA and YNFKEQ. This CDR3 reads CASSQPRQVANYGYTF. The CDR3, as DNA: TGTGCCAGCAGCCAACCCAGACAGGTTGCTAACTATGGCTACACCTTC.

This rearrangement joins TRBV7-3 to TRBJ2-3; TRBD2 matches at 8 bases. The V gene end was trimmed by 2 bases and the J gene end by 2 bases; junction bases not matched to a gene: 3. The CDR3 extends over 15 amino acids. Germline V gene sequence: CDR1 SGHTA, CDR2 FQGTGA. The CDR3: CASSLGGRPTDTQYF. The CDR3 DNA sequence: TGTGCCAGCAGCTTAGGCGGGAGGCCCACAGATACGCAGTATTTT. The whole variable domain, filled in from reference TRBV7-3 and TRBJ2-3, reads GAGVSQTPSNKVTEKGKYVELRCDPISGHTALYWYRQSLGQGPEFLIYFQGTGAADDSGLPNDRFFAVRPEGSVSTLKIQRTERGDSAVYLCASSLGGRPTDTQYFGPGTRLTVL.

V usage is TRBV2 and J usage is TRBJ2-5, with a tentative D call TRBD1 (7 bases). Germline CDR1 reads SNHLY; CDR2 reads FYNNEI. The ends were cut back, 1 base at V and 5 bases at J, with 17 bases in the middle. The CDR3 is made up of 16 amino acids. In nucleotides, the CDR3 is TGTGCCAGCAGTGAAGGTTTAGGAGGGGGCGGGGAGACCCAGTACTTC. The encoded protein is CASSEGLGGGGETQYF. The full variable domain, rest sourced from reference TRBV2 and TRBJ2-5, is EPEVTQTPSHQVTQMGQEVILRCVPISNHLYFYWYRQILGQKVEFLVSFYNNEISEKSEIFDDQFSVERPDGSNFTLKIRSTKLEDSAMYFCASSEGLGGGGETQYFGPGTRLLVL.

V usage is TRBV28 and J usage is TRBJ1-4, with 7 bases that match TRBD1. The germline V gene has CDR1 MDHEN and CDR2 SYDVKM. This CDR3 comprises 11 residues. The V and J ends lost 6 bases and 17 bases, in that order; junction bases with no gene match: 9. The CDR3 spells CASSSPGQRFF. The CDR3 nucleotides read TGTGCCAGCAGCTCCCCGGGACAGCGTTTTTTT.

This clone appeared a few times. This chain links TRBV18 with TRBJ2-3; the match to TRBD1 covers 7 bases. Trimming cost V 4 bases and J 1 base; bases outside gene matches: 8. The germline V gene has CDR1 KGHSH and CDR2 LQKENI. This CDR3 region has 16 residues. The CDR3 reads CASSQRGQLGTDTQYF. The DNA for the CDR3 is TGTGCCAGCTCACAACGGGGACAGCTGGGCACAGATACGCAGTATTTT.

Comment on this clone: The same CDR3 arises from other DNA sequences in this sample as well. CDR3 amino acids: CSVETSGATNTGELFF. The DNA of the CDR3 is TGCAGCGTTGAAACGTCAGGGGCTACGAACACCGGGGAGCTGTTTTTT. This rearrangement joins TRBV29-1 to TRBJ2-2; possibly TRBD1 for D (6 bases). The CDR3 length is 16 residues. Germline-derived CDR1 and CDR2 are SQVTM and ANQGSEA. Trimming took off 2 bases at V and 0 bases at J, with 13 bases between the two ends.

This clone was counted a few times. This rearrangement joins TRBV19 to TRBJ2-4, with 8 bases aligning to TRBD1. CDR3 length equals 15 residues. V lost 6 bases to trimming and J lost 0 bases; unmatched junction nucleotides: 4. Germline CDR1 and CDR2: LNHDA and SQIVND (reference sequence). Here the CDR3 reads CASSTGGLAKNIQYF. DNA of the CDR3: TGTGCCAGTAGCACAGGGGGGTTAGCCAAAAACATTCAGTACTTC.

V gene TRBV5-1 combines with J gene TRBJ2-1, with 11 bases that match TRBD2. Unmatched junction bases numbered 22, after V lost 4 bases and J lost 10 bases. The CDR3 loop spans 19 amino acids. The germline V gene has CDR1 SGHRS and CDR2 YFSETQ. In DNA, the CDR3 is TGCGCCAGCAGCCCGGGTGTGGTAGCGGGAGGGCCTGGCCTAGAAGAGCAGTTCTTC. Its translation: CASSPGVVAGGPGLEEQFF.

This clone occurred once. The chain uses TRBV5-1 and TRBJ2-5; 8 nucleotides align to TRBD1. From germline, CDR1 is SGHRS and CDR2 YFSETQ. This CDR3 spans 16 amino acids. V was clipped by 0 bases and J by 0 bases; unmatched bases: 4. For the CDR3, the DNA is TGCGCCAGCAGCTTGGCCGGACAGGGCAACCAAGAGACCCAGTACTTC. Translated: CASSLAGQGNQETQYF. Filled out from reference TRBV5-1 and TRBJ2-5, the complete variable domain reads KAGVTQTPRYLIKTRGQQVTLSCSPISGHRSVSWYQQTPGQGLQFLFEYFSETQRNKGNFPGRFSGRQFSNSRSEMNVSTLELGDSALYLCASSLAGQGNQETQYFGPGTRLLVL.

This clone was picked up a small number of times. The rearrangement uses TRBV28 and TRBJ1-2; a weak D match, TRBD1 (5 bases). V was shortened by 5 bases and J by 5 bases, with 15 bases between the two germline ends. The V gene's germline CDR1 is MDHEN and CDR2 SYDVKM. The CDR3 extends over 14 amino acids. The CDR3 DNA is TGTGCCAGCAGTCCATCCCCCAGGGAATATGGCTACACCTTC. Amino acids: CASSPSPREYGYTF.

This clone showed up many times. The chain recombines TRBV7-3 with TRBJ2-1, with D possibly TRBD2 on 5 matching bases. V lost 3 bases, J lost 7 bases, and 10 bases lay in between. CDR3 length: 13 residues. CDR1 is SGHTA, CDR2 FQGTGA, per germline. This chain's CDR3 is CASSFILGNEQFF. The CDR3 DNA is TGTGCCAGCAGCTTTATACTAGGAAATGAGCAGTTCTTC.

The CDR3 sequence is CASSYRTSAPSYEQYF. The CDR3 DNA follows: TGTGCCAGCAGTTACCGGACTAGCGCACCCTCCTACGAGCAGTACTTC. The V call is TRBV6-6, the J call TRBJ2-7; 9 positions match TRBD2. V shed 2 bases, J shed 0 bases, and the junction held 5 bases outside the gene matches. The CDR3 runs 16 residues. Germline assignment: CDR1 MNHNY and CDR2 SVGAGI (reference sequence).

V and J are TRBV2 and TRBJ2-3; 7 bases align to TRBD1. The V and J ends lost 8 bases and 4 bases, in that order; junction bases with no gene match: 9. The CDR3 has 14 residues. CDR1 is SNHLY, CDR2 FYNNEI, per germline. The CDR3 reads CASGQDSASDTQYF. In DNA form, the CDR3 reads TGTGCCAGCGGACAGGATTCGGCGTCAGATACGCAGTATTTT.

This chain links TRBV28 with TRBJ2-3, with TRBD2 matching 9 bases. Trimming removed 5 bases from V and 3 bases from J; junction bases left unmatched: 3. This CDR3 contains 14 residues. CDR1 and CDR2 (germline): MDHEN, SYDVKM. The CDR3, as DNA: TGTGCCAGCAGTCGAAGCGGGAGGACAGATACGCAGTATTTT. Residues: CASSRSGRTDTQYF.

The chain recombines TRBV7-9 with TRBJ2-6; 8 bases align to TRBD1. The V and J ends lost 3 bases and 0 bases, in that order; junction bases with no gene match: 4. This CDR3 spans 17 amino acids. Germline V gene lookup returns CDR1 SEHNR and CDR2 FQNEAQ (reference sequence). CDR3 loop: CASSFWQGASGANVLTF. In DNA form, the CDR3 reads TGTGCCAGCAGCTTTTGGCAGGGGGCCTCTGGGGCCAACGTCCTGACTTTC.